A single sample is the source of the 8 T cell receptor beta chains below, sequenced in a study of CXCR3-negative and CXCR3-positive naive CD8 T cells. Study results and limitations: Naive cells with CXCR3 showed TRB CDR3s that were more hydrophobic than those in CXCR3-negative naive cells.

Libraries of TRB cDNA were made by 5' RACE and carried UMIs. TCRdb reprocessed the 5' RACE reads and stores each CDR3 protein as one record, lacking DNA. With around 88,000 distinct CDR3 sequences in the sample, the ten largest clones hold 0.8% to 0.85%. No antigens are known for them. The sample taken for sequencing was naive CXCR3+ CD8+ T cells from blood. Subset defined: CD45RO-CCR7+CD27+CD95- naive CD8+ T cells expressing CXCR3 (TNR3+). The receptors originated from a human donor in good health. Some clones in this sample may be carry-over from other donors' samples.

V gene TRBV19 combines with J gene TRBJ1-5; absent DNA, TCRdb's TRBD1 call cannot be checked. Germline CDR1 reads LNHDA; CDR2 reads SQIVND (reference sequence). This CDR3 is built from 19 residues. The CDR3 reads CASGALTALGPYSNQPQHF.

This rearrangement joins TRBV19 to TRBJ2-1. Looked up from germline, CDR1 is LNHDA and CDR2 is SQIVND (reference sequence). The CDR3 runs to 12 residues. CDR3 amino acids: CASSNYGNEQFF.

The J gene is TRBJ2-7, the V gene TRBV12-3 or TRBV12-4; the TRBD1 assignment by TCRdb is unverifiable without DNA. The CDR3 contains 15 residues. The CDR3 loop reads CASSPLGTGPYEQYF.

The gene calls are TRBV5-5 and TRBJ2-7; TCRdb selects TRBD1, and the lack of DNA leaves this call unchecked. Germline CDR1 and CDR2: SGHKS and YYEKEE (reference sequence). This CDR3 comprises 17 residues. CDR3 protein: CASSLEGAGAPGYEQYF.

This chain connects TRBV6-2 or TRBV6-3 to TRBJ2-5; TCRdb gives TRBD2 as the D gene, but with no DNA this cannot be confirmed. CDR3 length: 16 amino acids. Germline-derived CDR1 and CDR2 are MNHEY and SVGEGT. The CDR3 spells CASSHDYSGREETQYF.

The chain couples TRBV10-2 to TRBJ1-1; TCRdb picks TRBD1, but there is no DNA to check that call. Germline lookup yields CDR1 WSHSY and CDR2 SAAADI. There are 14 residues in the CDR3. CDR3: CASSEGDRDTEAFF.

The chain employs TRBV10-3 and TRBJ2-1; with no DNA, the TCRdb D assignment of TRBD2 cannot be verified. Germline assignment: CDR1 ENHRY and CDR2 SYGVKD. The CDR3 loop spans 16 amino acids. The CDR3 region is CAISERADPPYNEQFF.

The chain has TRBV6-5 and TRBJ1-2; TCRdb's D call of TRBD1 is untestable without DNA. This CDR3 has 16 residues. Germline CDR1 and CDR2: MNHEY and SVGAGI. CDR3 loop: CASRPEQGLEDYGYTF.